These 32 T cell receptor beta chains were all obtained from the same sample, sequenced in a study of cytomegalovirus exposure and HLA in healthy donors. It was with 60 Vbeta and 13 Jbeta primers that the PCR ran. The repertoire was sequenced with immunoSEQ multiplex PCR; TCRdb's copy has only in-frame clones and lacks some. Found here are 150,000 or so clones, under 70% of them singletons; the top ten hold more than 9%. Sequenced input: PBMCs. These receptors came from a young man in good health and CMV-seropositive.

The chain is built from TRBV7-7 and TRBJ1-1, with no clear D. Trimming took 5 bases from V and 1 from J, leaving 8 bases between them. CDR1 is SSHAT, CDR2 FNYEAQ, per germline (reference sequence). The CDR3 spans 13 residues. CDR3 DNA: TGTGCCAGCAGCCTTGGGCAGAACACTGAAGCTTTCTTT. This translates into CASSLGQNTEAFF.

V and J are TRBV6-5 and TRBJ1-4; possible D gene TRBD1, 6 bases. The CDR3 spans 15 residues. Trimming left V 0 bases short and J 7 bases short, with 12 bases between. Germline CDR1 reads MNHEY; CDR2 reads SVGAGI. The CDR3, as DNA: TGTGCCAGCAGTTACTCTGGGGGCGCAGGTGAAAAACTGTTTTTT. This encodes CASSYSGGAGEKLFF.

The table lists this clone with a few counts. The chain is built from TRBV18 and TRBJ1-1; D remains unclear. Germline loops: CDR1 KGHSH, CDR2 LQKENI. Trimming took 2 bases from V and 3 from J, leaving 13 bases between them. The CDR3 consists of 15 residues. CDR3 DNA sequence: TGTGCCAGCTCACCAGTTAACAGTCCGCACACTGAAGCTTTCTTT. Translating gives CASSPVNSPHTEAFF.

This clone occurred a few times. The chain combines TRBV9 with TRBJ2-1; 8 bases are a match to TRBD2. Germline V gives CDR1 SGDLS, CDR2 YYNGEE. This CDR3 is built from 14 residues. Trimming cost V 5 bases and J 5 bases; bases outside gene matches: 6. CDR3: CASRDGGGNNEQFF. The CDR3, as DNA: TGTGCCAGCAGGGATGGCGGGGGGAACAATGAGCAGTTCTTC.

V is TRBV9 and J is TRBJ2-2, with D tentatively TRBD1 (5 bases). Germline V lookup: CDR1 SGDLS, CDR2 YYNGEE. V shed 3 bases and J shed 6 bases, with 12 bases lying between them. The CDR3 is made up of 14 amino acids. DNA of the CDR3: TGTGCCAGCAGCGACCAGGGTTGGGCCGGGGAGCTGTTTTTT. Amino acids: CASSDQGWAGELFF.

This clone showed up just a few times. The chain is built from TRBV10-3 and TRBJ2-3, with no clear D. Looked up from germline, CDR1 is ENHRY and CDR2 is SYGVKD. V gave up 10 bases and J gave up 1 base, with 9 bases separating them. This CDR3 contains 12 residues. CDR3 nucleotide sequence: TGTGCCACATTAACAGGCACAGATACGCAGTATTTT. As protein: CATLTGTDTQYF.

In DNA, the CDR3 is TGTGCCAGCAGCTTTTCGCGAGAGACCCAGTACTTC. Its translation: CASSFSRETQYF. The genes are TRBV7-9 and TRBJ2-5; no definite D call. The germline CDR1 and CDR2 sequences are SEHNR and FQNEAQ (reference sequence). V shed 3 bases and J shed 4 bases, with 6 bases lying between them. The CDR3 covers 12 residues.

This sequence joins TRBV30 and TRBJ2-5; 7 bases are shared with TRBD1. The CDR3 spans 14 residues. In germline, CDR1 is GTSNPN, CDR2 SVGIG (reference sequence). Trimming removed 0 bases from V and 5 bases from J; junction bases left unmatched: 6. The CDR3 DNA sequence: TGTGCCTGGAGTGTAGGACAGGAGACGGAGACCCAGTACTTC. Translation gives CAWSVGQETETQYF.

This clone was detected only a few times. The chain has TRBV14 and TRBJ2-5; no clear D. Judging by the DNA end, TRBJ2-7 fits better; the J call may be wrong. Germline values: CDR1 SGHDN, CDR2 FVKESK. The CDR3 runs to 13 residues. CDR3 amino acids: CASSQGNSYEQYF. The CDR3 DNA reads TGTGCCAGCAGCCAAGGAAACTCCTACGAGCAGTACTTC.

This clone was seen a handful of times. The J gene is TRBJ2-7, the V gene TRBV29-1, with 10 bases fitting TRBD2. The CDR3 has 13 amino acids. V trimming: 3 bases; J trimming: 6 bases; junction bases outside the gene matches: 5. Germline loops: CDR1 SQVTM, CDR2 ANQGSEA. The CDR3 is CSVDASGSAEQYF. For the CDR3, the DNA is TGCAGCGTTGATGCTAGCGGGAGTGCCGAGCAGTACTTC.

This clone appeared once. This chain connects TRBV7-2 to TRBJ2-7; 12 bases are a match to TRBD2. The V gene end was trimmed by 4 bases and the J gene end by 4 bases; junction bases not matched to a gene: 8. Germline V gene sequence: CDR1 SGHTA, CDR2 FQGNSA. This CDR3 spans 16 amino acids. The CDR3 region is CASSSRASGRVYEQYF. In nucleotides, the CDR3 is TGTGCCAGCAGCTCCCGGGCTAGCGGGAGGGTATACGAGCAGTACTTC.

This clone came up a few times. The chain is built from TRBV21-1 and TRBJ2-2; TRBD2 reflects the table's D call only, with no check against the DNA. TRBV21-1 represents a pseudogene. The CDR3 has 19 amino acids. CDR3 coding DNA: TGTGCCAGCAGCGAACCTAGCGGGAGAAAAGGGGGGGACACCGGGGAGCTGTTTTTT. Translating gives CASSEPSGRKGGDTGELFF.

A few counts support this clone. The CDR3 nucleotides read TGTGCCAGTAGCGGCGGCAGGATAGGGGATCAGCCCCAGCATTTT. Its translation is CASSGGRIGDQPQHF. J is TRBJ1-5 and V is TRBV19; TRBD1 might be the D (5 bases). Germline CDR1 reads LNHDA; CDR2 reads SQIVND (reference sequence). Deletions cut 6 bases from V and 5 bases from J, with 17 bases between. The CDR3 consists of 15 residues.

This sequence joins TRBV27 and TRBJ2-5; 8 bases map to TRBD1. Judging by the DNA end, TRBJ2-7 fits better; the J call may be wrong. CDR3 size: 15 residues. CDR1 is MNHEY and CDR2 is SMNVEV in the germline V gene (reference sequence). The CDR3 coding sequence is TGTGCCAGCAGTTTGGGGGACAGGTTTTGGTACGAGCAGTACTTC. Its protein is CASSLGDRFWYEQYF.

The V and J genes are TRBV5-4 and TRBJ2-7; 7 positions match TRBD2. With 6 bases clipped from V and 2 bases from J, the junction kept 11 bases outside the gene matches. CDR3 size: 15 residues. Germline lookup yields CDR1 SGHNT and CDR2 YYREEE (reference sequence). This chain's CDR3 is CASTYSWGGTYEQYF. The CDR3, as DNA: TGTGCCAGCACCTACTCGTGGGGGGGAACCTACGAGCAGTACTTC.

V and J are TRBV11-2 and TRBJ2-1, with TRBD2 as a possible D gene (6 bases). Germline loops: CDR1 SGHAT, CDR2 FQNNGV. The V end lost 3 bases, the J end lost 9 bases, and 12 bases lay between the germline ends. This CDR3 is built from 13 residues. CDR3: CASSFTREFEQFF. The CDR3 nucleotides are TGTGCCAGCAGCTTTACTCGGGAGTTTGAGCAGTTCTTC. The full variable domain, in which reference TRBV11-2 and TRBJ2-1 provide the parts outside the CDR3, is EAGVAQSPRYKIIEKRQSVAFWCNPISGHATLYWYQQILGQGPKLLIQFQNNGVVDDSQLPKDRFSAERLKGVDSTLKIQPAKLEDSAVYLCASSFTREFEQFFGPGTRLTVL.

The chain joins TRBV5-1 to TRBJ2-7; no firm D call. Germline CDR1 is SGHRS and CDR2 is YFSETQ. V shed 6 bases and J shed 0 bases, with 13 bases lying between them. The CDR3 contains 14 residues. For the CDR3, the DNA is TGCGCCAGCATCCCTGACTCGACCTCCTACGAGCAGTACTTC. It specifies CASIPDSTSYEQYF.

The gene calls are TRBV27 and TRBJ2-5; 8 bases are shared with TRBD2. The J segment lost 2 bases and the V segment lost 3 bases, leaving 8 bases of the junction unmatched. Germline V gene sequence: CDR1 MNHEY, CDR2 SMNVEV (reference sequence). There are 16 residues in the CDR3. The CDR3 region is CASSFWRGGRQETQYF. Here the CDR3 DNA reads TGTGCCAGCAGTTTTTGGCGCGGGGGGCGGCAAGAGACCCAGTACTTC.

This clone was found a few times. The chain combines TRBV5-1 with TRBJ2-7, with TRBD2 matching 9 bases. The CDR3 has 17 amino acids. J was trimmed by 3 bases and V by 0 bases; bases with no gene match: 10. CDR1 SGHRS and CDR2 YFSETQ come from the germline V gene. CDR3 coding DNA: TGCGCCAGCAGCTTGGTGGGCGGGAGGGATAAACTCTACGAGCAGTACTTC. It yields the protein CASSLVGGRDKLYEQYF.

This CDR3 reads CASSFVPGRWGQLKGNTQYF. Here the CDR3 DNA reads TGTGCCAGCAGTTTTGTCCCTGGACGGTGGGGGCAACTTAAAGGAAATACGCAGTATTTT. This chain joins TRBV27 and TRBJ2-3, with D perhaps matching TRBD1 (6 bases). V was pared by 3 bases and J by 7 bases, with 32 bases between. Germline CDR1 reads MNHEY; CDR2 reads SMNVEV (reference sequence). There are 20 residues in the CDR3.

The chain carries TRBV18 and TRBJ2-2; D is possibly TRBD2 (6 bases). This CDR3 is 13 amino acids long. Deletions cut 5 bases from V and 9 bases from J, with 13 bases between. Germline V gene data show CDR1 as KGHSH and CDR2 as LQKENI. CDR3 loop: CASSTQEGRELFF. In nucleotides, the CDR3 is TGTGCCAGCTCAACACAGGAGGGACGGGAGCTGTTTTTT.

This clone was seen only a few times. The chain is built from TRBV4-1 and TRBJ2-1; 7 bases align to TRBD2. V was clipped by 0 bases and J by 4 bases; unmatched bases: 12. This CDR3 has 18 amino acids. The germline CDR1 and CDR2 sequences are MGHRA and YSYEKL. CDR3 residues: CASSQDLFGLVGYNEQFF. DNA for the CDR3: TGCGCCAGCAGCCAAGATTTGTTCGGACTAGTCGGGTACAATGAGCAGTTCTTC.

V usage is TRBV27 and J usage is TRBJ2-3, with a weak D call TRBD2 (6 bases). This CDR3 has 14 residues. V was cut by 7 bases and J by 3 bases, with 14 bases left in between. Germline values: CDR1 MNHEY, CDR2 SMNVEV (reference sequence). CDR3 in DNA: TGTGCCAGCATGGGGGGAATAGGGACAGATACGCAGTATTTT. It codes for CASMGGIGTDTQYF.

Here the CDR3 DNA reads TGTGCCAGCAGTGACGGACAGGGGGCCAACACTGAAGCTTTCTTT. It specifies CASSDGQGANTEAFF. The chain links TRBV6-4 to TRBJ1-1, with 11 bases fitting TRBD1. After removal of 2 bases from V and 2 bases from J, the junction contained 1 base not matched to a gene. The CDR3 extends over 15 amino acids. Germline values: CDR1 MRHNA, CDR2 SNTAGT.

The chain recombines TRBV7-3 with TRBJ2-5, with TRBD2 identical over 9 bases. Germline CDR1 and CDR2: SGHTA and FQGTGA. V was clipped by 2 bases and J by 5 bases; unmatched bases: 3. The length of the CDR3 is 14 residues. The CDR3 nucleotides read TGTGCCAGCAGCTTAGCGGGAGGGGCGGAGACCCAGTACTTC. Translated: CASSLAGGAETQYF.

V gene TRBV7-9 combines with J gene TRBJ2-1, with D possibly matching TRBD1 (6 bases). The CDR3 consists of 15 residues. CDR1 and CDR2 from the germline V gene are SEHNR and FQNEAQ (reference sequence). V shed 5 bases and J shed 0 bases, with 11 bases lying between them. CDR3 DNA: TGTGCCAGCAGCCACCCGGACAGCTCCTACAATGAGCAGTTCTTC. Its protein is CASSHPDSSYNEQFF.

The rearrangement joins TRBV27 to TRBJ2-3; 12 positions match TRBD2. CDR1 is MNHEY, CDR2 SMNVEV, per germline (reference sequence). There are 19 residues in the CDR3. V lost 2 bases to trimming and J lost 2 bases; unmatched junction nucleotides: 11. CDR3: CASSLNPGLAGRDTDTQYF. Here the CDR3 DNA reads TGTGCCAGCAGTTTAAACCCGGGACTAGCGGGTCGGGACACAGATACGCAGTATTTT.

The rearrangement uses TRBV5-1 and TRBJ2-2, with 8 bases that match TRBD1. CDR1 and CDR2 from the germline V gene are SGHRS and YFSETQ. Trimming took 4 bases from V and 1 from J; bases not matched to a gene: 6. CDR3 size: 16 residues. The CDR3 here is CASSLTGVENTGELFF. The CDR3 bases are TGCGCCAGCAGCCTGACAGGGGTCGAGAACACCGGGGAGCTGTTTTTT.

The rearrangement uses TRBV25-1 and TRBJ2-3, with D perhaps TRBD1 (5 bases). The germline CDR1 and CDR2 sequences are MGHDK and SYGVNS. This CDR3 is built from 13 residues. V dropped 1 base and J dropped 5 bases, with 7 bases sitting between them. Here the CDR3 DNA reads TGTGCCAGCAGTGAATGGGGCGAAGATACGCAGTATTTT. Amino acids: CASSEWGEDTQYF. Looking up the rest from reference TRBV25-1 and TRBJ2-3 gives the full variable domain: EADIYQTPRYLVIGTGKKITLECSQTMGHDKMYWYQQDPGMELHLIHYSYGVNSTEKGDLSSESTVSRIRTEHFPLTLESARPSHTSQYLCASSEWGEDTQYFGPGTRLTVL.

This clone was counted a few times. The rearrangement uses TRBV30 and TRBJ1-2; the match to TRBD1 covers 8 bases. Unmatched junction bases numbered 9, after V lost 2 bases and J lost 7 bases. Germline V gene lookup returns CDR1 GTSNPN and CDR2 SVGIG (reference sequence). CDR3 length equals 14 residues. The CDR3 reads CAWSPQGAPGGYTF. The CDR3 region has the DNA TGTGCCTGGAGTCCCCAGGGGGCGCCGGGTGGCTACACCTTC. The whole variable domain, remainder taken from reference TRBV30 and TRBJ1-2, is SQTIHQWPATLVQPVGSPLSLECTVEGTSNPNLYWYRQAAGRGLQLLFYSVGIGQISSEVPQNLSASRPQDRQFILSSKKLLLSDSGFYLCAWSPQGAPGGYTFGSGTRLTVV.

This clone was detected once. V is TRBV2 and J is TRBJ2-7, with 10 bases matching TRBD1. Germline trimming cut 5 bases from V and 6 bases from J; bases unmatched to any gene: 4. Per germline, CDR1 SNHLY and CDR2 FYNNEI. This CDR3 comprises 13 residues. The CDR3 protein is CASSRDRGPEQYF. The CDR3 nucleotides are TGTGCCAGCAGTCGGGACAGGGGACCCGAGCAGTACTTC.

V is TRBV2 and J is TRBJ2-7; a possible D gene is TRBD2 (5 bases). The germline V and J ends were trimmed by 7 bases and 0 bases, with 10 bases remaining between them. The CDR3 spans 13 residues. The germline CDR1 and CDR2 sequences are SNHLY and FYNNEI. The CDR3 DNA follows: TGTGCCAGCACAGGAGCGGCCTCCTACGAGCAGTACTTC. Translated, it gives CASTGAASYEQYF.